This TCR beta chain was recorded in a study of metastatic and nonmetastatic thyroid tumors. Looking at the study overall: Repertoires of blood and of tissue (tumor or nodule) from malignant and benign thyroid patients were compared.

Broader study findings: Compared with benign nodules, malignant thyroid tumors were reported to have significantly higher TCR beta diversity in both blood and tumor.

In the original analysis: The distant-metastasis classifier for papillary thyroid cancer was built from CDR3 differences across clinicopathological groups. TCRdb called clones again from the PCR reads with MiXCR. The V and J calls and clone size come from TCRdb's table, not from the authors' own analysis. The sample has around 30,000 clones, roughly 25% seen once; the top ten hold 13% to 15%. This clone was detected ten times or more. As yet, its antigen is unknown. No patient received treatment before thyroid surgery. Sample: blood. This receptor was identified in a female donor with papillary thyroid cancer or a benign thyroid nodule (not recorded which). Some clones in this sample may be carry-over from other donors' samples.

The CDR3 region is CASSSFGLAGYEQFF. In DNA, the CDR3 is TGTGCCAGCAGTTCCTTTGGCTTAGCGGGGTATGAGCAGTTCTTC. V and J are TRBV6-2 or TRBV6-3 and TRBJ2-1; 8 bases are shared with TRBD2. V shed 4 bases and J 8 bases; nucleotides not matched to a gene: 10. Germline V gene sequence: CDR1 MNHEY, CDR2 SVGEGT. The CDR3 loop spans 15 amino acids.